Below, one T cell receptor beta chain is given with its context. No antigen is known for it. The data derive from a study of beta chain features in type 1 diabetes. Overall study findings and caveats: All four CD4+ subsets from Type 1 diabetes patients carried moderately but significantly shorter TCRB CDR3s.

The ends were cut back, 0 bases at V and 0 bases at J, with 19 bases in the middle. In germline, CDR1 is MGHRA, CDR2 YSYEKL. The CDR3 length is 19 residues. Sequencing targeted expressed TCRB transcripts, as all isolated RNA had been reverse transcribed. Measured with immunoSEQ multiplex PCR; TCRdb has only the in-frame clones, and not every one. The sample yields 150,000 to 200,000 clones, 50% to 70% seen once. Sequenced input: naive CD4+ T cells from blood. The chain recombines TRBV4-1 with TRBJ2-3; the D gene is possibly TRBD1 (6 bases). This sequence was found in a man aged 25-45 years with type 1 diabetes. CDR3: CASSQDTRTVRASTDTQYF. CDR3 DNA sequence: TGCGCCAGCAGCCAAGATACGCGGACAGTGAGAGCTAGCACAGATACGCAGTATTTT.